The T cell receptor (beta chain) described here comes from a study of CD8 T cells in Susac syndrome. Study-wide points: The study's TCR sequencing and HLA analysis drew on a certain number of individuals. That number was acknowledged as relatively small.

Roughly 0.45 to 1 ug RNA was reverse transcribed with random hexamers. Across 54 Vbeta and 13 Jbeta, immunoSEQ multiplex PCR amplified TCR beta CDR3. TCRdb passed the immunoSEQ multiplex PCR reads through MiXCR, listing each CDR3 protein once. The data show some 140,000 distinct CDR3 sequences, 80% seen once. Negative isolation was used for CD8+ and CD4+ T cells and FACS enrichment for TEMRA cells. This clonotype was detected a few times. Its antigen remains unidentified. Trimming left V 1 base short and J 5 bases short, with 9 bases between. Germline CDR1 is SEHNR and CDR2 is FQNEAQ (reference sequence). This CDR3 has 13 residues.

Sequenced material: CD8+ T cells from PBMCs. The chain is built from TRBV7-9 and TRBJ2-7; no clear D gene. This TCR was sampled from a human donor with multiple sclerosis. CDR3 amino acids: CASSLGDQDEQYF. The CDR3 DNA reads TGTGCCAGCAGCTTAGGAGATCAGGACGAGCAGTACTTC. The entire variable domain, with the rest obtained from reference TRBV7-9 and TRBJ2-7, is as follows: DTGVSQNPRHKITKRGQNVTFRCDPISEHNRLYWYRQTLGQGPEFLTYFQNEAQLEKSRLLSDRFSAERPKGSFSTLEIQRTEQGDSAMYLCASSLGDQDEQYFGPGTRLTVT.